This T cell receptor beta chain originates from a study of T cells in Graves' hyperthyroidism and ophthalmopathy. Study-wide findings and caveats: Ophthalmopathy could be told apart from stable hyperthyroidism with a 13 V-J model. Most clonotypes expanded in thyroid above 0.001 were likewise present in blood.

CDR3 length: 14 amino acids. Germline V lookup: CDR1 SQVTM, CDR2 ANQGSEA. The ends lost 6 bases at V and 4 bases at J; junction bases unmatched: 9. Researchers took RNA transcripts and amplified the TCR beta CDR3 regions from them. The TCR CDR3 first-round RT-PCR relied on the HTBI primer set. Using its own MiXCR run on the multiplex PCR reads, TCRdb lists one record per CDR3 protein. The repertoire holds roughly 500,000 distinct CDR3 sequences, with 46% as singletons. A note on this clonotype: What it recognizes is unknown.

The chain is built from TRBV29-1 and TRBJ1-5; TRBD1 matches 7 bases. The sequence came from an adult woman with Graves' disease, either hyperthyroidism or ophthalmopathy (not recorded which). The sequenced sample was peripheral blood or thyroid tissue (not recorded which). Written as DNA, the CDR3 is TGCAGCGTCACCACAGGGGTTGGTAATCAGCCCCAGCATTTT. Amino acid sequence: CSVTTGVGNQPQHF.